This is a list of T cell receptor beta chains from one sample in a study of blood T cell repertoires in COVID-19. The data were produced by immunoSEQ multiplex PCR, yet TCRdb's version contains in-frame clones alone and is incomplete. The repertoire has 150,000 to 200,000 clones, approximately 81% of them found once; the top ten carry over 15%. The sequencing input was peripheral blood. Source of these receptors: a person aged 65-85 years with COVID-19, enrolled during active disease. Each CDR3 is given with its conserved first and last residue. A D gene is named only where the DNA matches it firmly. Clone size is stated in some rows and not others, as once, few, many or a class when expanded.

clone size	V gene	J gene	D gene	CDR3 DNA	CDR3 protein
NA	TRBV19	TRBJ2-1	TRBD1	TGTGCCAGTAGTAGGCCGGGACAGGGGTTCAATGAGCAGTTCTTC	CASSRPGQGFNEQFF
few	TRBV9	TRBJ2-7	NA	TGTGCCAGCAGCGTAGGACCGGGAGCCAGGAGCTACGAGCAGTACTTC	CASSVGPGARSYEQYF
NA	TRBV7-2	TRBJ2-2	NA	TGTGCCAGCAGCTTCGGAACAGGGTATCGGACCGGGGAGCTGTTTTTT	CASSFGTGYRTGELFF
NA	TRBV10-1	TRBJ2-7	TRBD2	TGCGCCAGCAGTGCTAAAAGACTAGCGGGGAGGTGCTACGAGCAGTACTTC	CASSAKRLAGRCYEQYF
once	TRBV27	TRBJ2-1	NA	TGTGCCAGCAGTTTGGGTAGGGGGGGACGCCTCTACAATGAGCAGTTCTTC	CASSLGRGGRLYNEQFF
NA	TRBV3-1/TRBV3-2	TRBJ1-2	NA	TGTGCCAGCAGCCAAGGGGAGTATGGCTACACCTTC	CASSQGEYGYTF
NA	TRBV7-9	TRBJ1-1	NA	TGTGCCAGCACCCAGGGCGGCCGGGGGGCTTTCTTT	CASTQGGRGAFF
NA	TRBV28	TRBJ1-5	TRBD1	TGTGCCAGCAGCCTGGGACAGGGGGTACAGCCCCAGCATTTT	CASSLGQGVQPQHF
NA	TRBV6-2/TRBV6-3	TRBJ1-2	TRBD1	TGTGCCAGCAGTTACCGCCAGGGGGATTTAACGGGCTACACCTTC	CASSYRQGDLTGYTF
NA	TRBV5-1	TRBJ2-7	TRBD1	TGCGCCAGCAGCTCCTCCGGGACAGGGGGGAACGAGCAGTACTTC	CASSSSGTGGNEQYF
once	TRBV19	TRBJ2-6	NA	TGTGCCAGTAGTATGCCCCCCGGGGGCTCTGGGGCCAACGTCCTGACTTTC	CASSMPPGGSGANVLTF
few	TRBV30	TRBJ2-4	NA	TGTGCCTGGAGTGTCGGAGCAGCCAAAAACATTCAGTACTTC	CAWSVGAAKNIQYF
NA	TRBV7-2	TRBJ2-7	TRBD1	TGTGCCAGCAGCTTAGGGCTTCCGGGACAGTACTCCTACGAGCAGTACTTC	CASSLGLPGQYSYEQYF
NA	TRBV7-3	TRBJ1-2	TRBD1	TGTGCCAGCAGCTTAACGTCCCAGGGGGCAGGTGGCTACACCTTC	CASSLTSQGAGGYTF
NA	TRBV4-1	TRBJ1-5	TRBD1	TGCGCCAGCAGCCAACACAGGGGCAATAGCAATCAGCCCCAGCATTTT	CASSQHRGNSNQPQHF
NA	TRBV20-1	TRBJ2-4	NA	TGCAGTGCTAGTAGGCGGGCCAAAAACATTCAGTACTTC	CSASRRAKNIQYF
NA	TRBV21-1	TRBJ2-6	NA	TGTGCCAGCAGCCACGCCAGACAGGGAGGCACTGGGGCCAACGTCCTGACTTTC	CASSHARQGGTGANVLTF
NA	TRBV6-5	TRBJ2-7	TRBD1	TGTGCCAGCAGCTATCGGGACAGAGGGGCCGAGCAGTACTTC	CASSYRDRGAEQYF
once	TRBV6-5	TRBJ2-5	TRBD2	TGTGCCAGCACCCCTTGGCGGGGGATGAGCCAGTACTTC	CASTPWRGMSQYF
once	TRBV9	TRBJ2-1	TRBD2	TGTGCCAGCAGCGTAGGACTAGCGGGACGATGGAGTGAGCAGTTCTTC	CASSVGLAGRWSEQFF
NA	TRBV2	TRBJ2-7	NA	TGTGCCAGCAGCTACGCCGATCTCTACGAGCAGTACTTC	CASSYADLYEQYF
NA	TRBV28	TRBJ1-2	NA	TGTGCCAGCAGTTTGGGCAGGTGGGATGGCTACACCTTC	CASSLGRWDGYTF
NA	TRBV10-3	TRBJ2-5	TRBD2	TGTGCCATCAGTGCGGGGGGGCCCACCCAGGAGACCCAGTACTTC	CAISAGGPTQETQYF
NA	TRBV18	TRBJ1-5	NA	TGTGCCAGCTCCCCTACCGGCGGACAGCGAAGCAATCAGCCCCAGCATTTT	CASSPTGGQRSNQPQHF
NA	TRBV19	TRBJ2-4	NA	TGTGCCAGTAGTATCCTAGAGTTCGGCAAAAACATTCAGTACTTC	CASSILEFGKNIQYF
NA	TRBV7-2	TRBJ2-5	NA	TGTGCCAGCAGCTTAGCCAGGCAAGAGACCCAGTACTTC	CASSLARQETQYF
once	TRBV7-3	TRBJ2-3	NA	TGTGCCAGCAGCAGCCCCTACACAGATACGCAGTATTTT	CASSSPYTDTQYF
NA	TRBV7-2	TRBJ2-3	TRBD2	TGTGCCAGCAGCTTAGCTAGCGGGGCAGATACGCAGTATTTT	CASSLASGADTQYF
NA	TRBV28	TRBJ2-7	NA	TGTGCCAGCAGGCTGACAGCCTACGAGCAGTACTTC	CASRLTAYEQYF
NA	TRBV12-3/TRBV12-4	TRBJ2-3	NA	TGTGCCTGGAAGACTGGCAGCGCAGATACGCAGTATTTT	CAWKTGSADTQYF
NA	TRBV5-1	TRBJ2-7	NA	TGCGCCAGCAGCTTGAGGCAGGGAAGTTTTGTCGAGCAGTACTTC	CASSLRQGSFVEQYF
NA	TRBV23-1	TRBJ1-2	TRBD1	TGCGCCAGCAGTCTCTCGGGCAGGGGGCGCAGGGACTATGGCTACACCTTC	CASSLSGRGRRDYGYTF
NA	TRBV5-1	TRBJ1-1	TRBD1	TGCGCCAGCAGCTCGGACAGGGGATTGAACACTGAAGCTTTCTTT	CASSSDRGLNTEAFF
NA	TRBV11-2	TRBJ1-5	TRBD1	TGTGCCAGCAGCTCCGACAGGGTCAATCAGCCCCAGCATTTT	CASSSDRVNQPQHF
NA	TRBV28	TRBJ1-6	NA	TGTGCCAGCAGTTCCGGGGGTAATAATTCACCCCTCCACTTT	CASSSGGNNSPLHF
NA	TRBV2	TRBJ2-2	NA	TGTGCCAGCAAAGACAGTCTTCCCGGGGAGCTGTTTTTT	CASKDSLPGELFF
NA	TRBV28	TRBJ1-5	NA	TGTGCCAGCACCTCGGAGGGTCAGCCCCAGCATTTT	CASTSEGQPQHF
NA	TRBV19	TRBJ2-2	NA	TGTGCCAGTAGTATGTCATATAGACAGATGAACACCGGGGAGCTGTTTTTT	CASSMSYRQMNTGELFF
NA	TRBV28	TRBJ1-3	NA	TGTGCCAGCAGTCGACAGTCCAACTCTGGAAACACCATATATTTT	CASSRQSNSGNTIYF
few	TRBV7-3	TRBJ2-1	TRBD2	TGTGCCAGCAGCACCTCCGGCGGGGGTTACAATGAGCAGTTCTTC	CASSTSGGGYNEQFF
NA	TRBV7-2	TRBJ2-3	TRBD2	TGTGCCAGTTTGTCTAGCGGGGGCAGGTCAGATACGCAGTATTTT	CASLSSGGRSDTQYF
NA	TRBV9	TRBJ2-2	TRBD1	TGTGCCAGCAGCGTAGGAGTTGGCAGGGGGTTCGCCGGGGAGCTGTTTTTT	CASSVGVGRGFAGELFF
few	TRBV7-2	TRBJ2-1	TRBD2	TGTGCCAGCAGCTTCTTAGCGGGAGGGCCGGGTTACAATGAGCAGTTCTTC	CASSFLAGGPGYNEQFF
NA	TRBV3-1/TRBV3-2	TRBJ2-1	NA	TGTGCCAGCAGCCAAGCGGTCGGGGACTTCGATGAGCAGTTCTTC	CASSQAVGDFDEQFF
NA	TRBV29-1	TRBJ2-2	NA	TGCAGCGTTGAACTCCTGGGCCCCAACACCGGGGAGCTGTTTTTT	CSVELLGPNTGELFF
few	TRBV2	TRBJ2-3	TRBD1	TGTGCCAGCCAAGGGGGCGTTAGTGGAGATACGCAGTATTTT	CASQGGVSGDTQYF
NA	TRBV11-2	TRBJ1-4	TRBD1	TGTGCCAGCAGCTCCGGACCGGGACAGGGGAATGAAAAACTGTTTTTT	CASSSGPGQGNEKLFF
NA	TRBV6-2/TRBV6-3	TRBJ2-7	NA	TGTGCCAGCAGTTACGGAGGGACTGGACGCGAGCAGTACTTC	CASSYGGTGREQYF
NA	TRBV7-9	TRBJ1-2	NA	TGTGCCAGCAGCTCGACCTCCCTTGGCAGCGCCTATGGCTACACCTTC	CASSSTSLGSAYGYTF
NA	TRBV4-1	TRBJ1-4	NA	TGCGCCAGCAGCCACGGGGCGGGGCAAATTAATGAAAAACTGTTTTTT	CASSHGAGQINEKLFF
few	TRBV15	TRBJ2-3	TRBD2	TGTGCCACCAGCAGATCCGGGACTAGCGGGAGGGTCACAGATACGCAGTATTTT	CATSRSGTSGRVTDTQYF
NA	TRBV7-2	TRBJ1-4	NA	TGTGCCAGCAGCTTCGGGCAGGGGTATGAAAAACTGTTTTTT	CASSFGQGYEKLFF
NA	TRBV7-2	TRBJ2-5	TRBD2	TGTGCCAGCAGCGCATTTCCCCGCGGGAGACGAGAGACCCAGTACTTC	CASSAFPRGRRETQYF